A selection of T cell receptor beta chains follows, all from one sample in a study of vaccination effects on CD4 cells after COVID-19. Their antigens are not known. Some clones are missing from TCRdb's copy, which holds only in-frame ones; the method was immunoSEQ multiplex PCR. The sample comprises 20,000 to 25,000 clones, 65% to 80% of which are singletons, and approximately 10% rests with the top ten. Material: CD4+ T cells from PBMCs cultured without peptide, obtained before COVID-19 vaccination. These receptors all come from a human donor who received a COVID-19 vaccine. CDR3s include the opening cysteine and the closing phenylalanine or tryptophan. D genes are given only for firm matches. The size of a clone is reported for some rows only, either as once, few or many, or as a class for expanded clones.

>TRBV4-3|NA|NA|TRBJ1-2
TGCGCCAGCAGCCAAGATAATAAAATTTGGGTCAACTATGGCTACACCTTC
CASSQDNKIWVNYGYTF
>TRBV7-9|NA|NA|TRBJ2-5
TGTGCCAGCAGCTTAAGTTCGGAGACCCAGTACTTC
CASSLSSETQYF
>TRBV9|TRBD1|NA|TRBJ1-1
TGTGCCAGCAGCGGAAGACAGGGGGCTGTAGGAACTGAAGCTTTCTTT
CASSGRQGAVGTEAFF
>TRBV5-4|NA|few|TRBJ1-2
TGTGCCAGCAGCTTGGCCAGGGACACCGATCCTAATGGCTACACCTTC
CASSLARDTDPNGYTF
>TRBV6-4|NA|NA|TRBJ1-1
TGTGCCAGCAGTGAGCGCCAAGGGGCCAACATGAACACTGAAGCTTTCTTT
CASSERQGANMNTEAFF
>TRBV14|NA|NA|TRBJ1-3
TGTGCCAGCAGCCTCAATTCTGGAAACACCATATATTTT
CASSLNSGNTIYF
>TRBV5-4|NA|NA|TRBJ2-1
TGTGCCAGCCGTCCTTGGGGGAGCTCCTACAATGAGCAGTTCTTC
CASRPWGSSYNEQFF
>TRBV6-5|NA|NA|TRBJ2-7
TGTGCCAGCACCCCAAATCAGGGAGCAGAGCAGTACTTC
CASTPNQGAEQYF
>TRBV28|TRBD2|NA|TRBJ2-7
TGTGCCAGCACCCAGGGAGGGCGCTACGAGCAGTACTTC
CASTQGGRYEQYF
>TRBV11-3|NA|few|TRBJ2-2
TGTGCCAGCAGCTTAGATCCCCGACCTGAGGACACCGGGGAGCTGTTTTTT
CASSLDPRPEDTGELFF
>TRBV29-1|NA|once|TRBJ1-1
TGCAGCGTTGAAGATGAAATTCAGAACACTGAAGCTTTCTTT
CSVEDEIQNTEAFF
>TRBV6-1|NA|NA|TRBJ2-7
TGTGCCAGCAGTGACGGAAGGGCCTACGAGCAGTACTTC
CASSDGRAYEQYF
>TRBV2|TRBD1|NA|TRBJ1-6
TGTGCCAGCAGTCGGACAGGTTCCTATAATTCACCCCTCCACTTT
CASSRTGSYNSPLHF
>TRBV5-3|NA|NA|TRBJ2-1
TGTGCCAGAAGCTTGACCTTAATTAATGAGCAGTTCTTC
CARSLTLINEQFF
>TRBV19|TRBD1|few|TRBJ1-2
TGTGCCAGTAGTGTAACCGGGACAGCCATCAACGGCTACACCTTC
CASSVTGTAINGYTF
>TRBV7-2|NA|NA|TRBJ1-1
TGTGCAGAAACCTTAATAGGTACGGGGAAGATGAACACTGAAGCTTTCTTT
CAETLIGTGKMNTEAFF
>TRBV19|NA|NA|TRBJ2-7
TGTGCCAGTAGTATAGGGGGGCTTCACTACGAGCAGTACTTC
CASSIGGLHYEQYF
>TRBV11-2|NA|NA|TRBJ2-7
TGTGCCAGCAGCTTAGGGGCAGGGAGCTCCGAGCAGTACTTC
CASSLGAGSSEQYF
>TRBV7-2|TRBD1|NA|TRBJ1-5
TGTGCCAGCAGCCTGGACAGGGGATGGGGCAATCAGCCCCAGCATTTT
CASSLDRGWGNQPQHF
>TRBV6-5|NA|NA|TRBJ2-2
TGTGCCAGCTCTCCGGGGCAGAACACCGGGGAGCTGTTTTTT
CASSPGQNTGELFF
>TRBV6-5|NA|NA|TRBJ2-3
TGTGCCAGCAGTTATACGTCCCCAGGGAGGACAGATACGCAGTATTTT
CASSYTSPGRTDTQYF
>TRBV27|NA|NA|TRBJ1-5
TGTGCCAGCAGTTTACGGGGGGCGCAGCCCCAGCATTTT
CASSLRGAQPQHF
>TRBV5-8|TRBD1|NA|TRBJ1-2
TGTGCCAGCAGCTGGGACAGGGGCGGCCATGGCTACACCTTC
CASSWDRGGHGYTF
>TRBV14|NA|NA|TRBJ1-1
TGTGCCAGCAGCCCCCAGAAGGGCCTGAACACTGAAGCTTTCTTT
CASSPQKGLNTEAFF
>TRBV12-3/TRBV12-4|NA|NA|TRBJ1-4
TGTGCCAGCAGTTTAGGTTTCTGGGAAAAACTGTTTTTT
CASSLGFWEKLFF
>TRBV29-1|NA|NA|TRBJ2-7
TGCAGCGACGACCGATGCGAGCAGTACTTC
CSDDRCEQYF
>TRBV5-1|TRBD1|once|TRBJ2-1
TGCGCCAGCAGCTTGGTCGCAGGGGGCATGAATGAGCAGTTCTTC
CASSLVAGGMNEQFF
>TRBV6-5|TRBD2|NA|TRBJ2-1
TGTGCCAGCATCGGACTAGCGGGAGGGAATGAGCAGTTCTTC
CASIGLAGGNEQFF
>TRBV2|NA|NA|TRBJ2-1
TGTGCCCCCCGAAAGGGGGAGGTGGGGTATGAGCAGTTCTTC
CAPRKGEVGYEQFF
>TRBV7-9|NA|NA|TRBJ1-4
TGTGCCAGCAGCTTAAGCGGCGGGGAGATAAAACTGTTTTTT
CASSLSGGEIKLFF
>TRBV13|TRBD2|NA|TRBJ2-7
TGTGCCAGCAGCTTACGAGCGGGAGGGGTCGAGCAGTACTTC
CASSLRAGGVEQYF
>TRBV19|TRBD1|NA|TRBJ2-1
TGTGCCAGTAGTCCCCCGCGGGACAGGGTGTACAATGAGCAGTTCTTC
CASSPPRDRVYNEQFF
>TRBV19|TRBD1|few|TRBJ1-6
TGTGCCAGTAGCCAGGACAGGGGCTCACCCCTCCACTTT
CASSQDRGSPLHF
>TRBV28|NA|NA|TRBJ1-1
TGTGCCAGCAGTCCCCACGGGGGTTCTGAAGCTTTCTTT
CASSPHGGSEAFF
>TRBV6-6|TRBD1|NA|TRBJ2-7
TGTGCCAGCGGGCAGACAGGGGGCTACGAGCAGTACTTC
CASGQTGGYEQYF
>TRBV19|NA|NA|TRBJ2-5
TGTGCCAGTAGATTGGTGGGTAGCCTCCGCGAGACCCAGTACTTC
CASRLVGSLRETQYF
>TRBV7-2|TRBD1|NA|TRBJ1-2
TGTGCCAGCAGCCACCGGGACAGGCCCACCTTC
CASSHRDRPTF
>TRBV5-1|NA|NA|TRBJ1-6
TGCGCCAGCAGCAACAGCCCGGGCCAGGATTCACCCCTCCACTTT
CASSNSPGQDSPLHF
>TRBV5-5|NA|NA|TRBJ1-3
TGTGCCAGCAGCTTGGGAAGGGGAAACACCATATATTTT
CASSLGRGNTIYF
>TRBV7-2|NA|few|TRBJ1-2
TGTGCCAGCAGCTCCATAGGACAAGCAGGATATGGCTACACCTTC
CASSSIGQAGYGYTF
>TRBV7-2|NA|NA|TRBJ2-7
TGTGCCAGCAGCTTCTTCCAGGATGGCGAGCAGTACTTC
CASSFFQDGEQYF
>TRBV3-1/TRBV3-2|NA|NA|TRBJ2-3
TGTGCCAGCAGCCAAGGAGGCCTCGATACGCAGTATTTT
CASSQGGLDTQYF
>TRBV11-1|TRBD1|NA|TRBJ2-3
TGTGCCAGCAGCAACCTTGGACAGGGGTCTCGGGATACGCAGTATTTT
CASSNLGQGSRDTQYF
>TRBV24-1|TRBD1|NA|TRBJ1-5
TGTGCCACCAGTGACCCCGGACAGGGGGCCCCGGCGCCCCAGCATTTT
CATSDPGQGAPAPQHF
>TRBV6-1|NA|few|TRBJ1-2
TGTGCCAGCAGTGAAGGCGGGGTAGGCTACACCTTC
CASSEGGVGYTF
>TRBV5-6|NA|NA|TRBJ2-5
TGTGCCAGCAGCTTGGAGCAAATACAAGAGACCCAGTACTTC
CASSLEQIQETQYF
>TRBV5-4|TRBD2|NA|TRBJ2-7
TGTGCCAGCAGCTTGGCTAGCGGGTACTCCTCCGAGCAGTACTTC
CASSLASGYSSEQYF
>TRBV6-2/TRBV6-3|NA|once|TRBJ1-1
TGTGCCAGCAGTTACGGGACGACCACTGAAGCTTTCTTT
CASSYGTTTEAFF
>TRBV3-1/TRBV3-2|NA|NA|TRBJ2-7
TGTGCCGCTGGGACGGACTACGAGCAGTACTTC
CAAGTDYEQYF
>TRBV9|TRBD2|NA|TRBJ2-7
TGTGCCAGCAGCGTAGGGGGAGGGTCGGGGTTCTACGAGCAGTACTTC
CASSVGGGSGFYEQYF